The 17 T cell receptor beta chains below were found in one sample sequenced in a study of T cells in tuberculosis. The method was immunoSEQ multiplex PCR; TCRdb's version includes in-frame clones alone and lacks a portion of them. The sample contains tens of thousands of clones, about 96% of which appear only once. The source material was PBMCs. These receptors were taken from a donor aged 10-29 years with latent tuberculosis or without tuberculosis infection.

This chain links TRBV6-1 with TRBJ1-2; D is perhaps TRBD1 (6 bases). The CDR3 spans 15 residues. In germline, CDR1 is MNHNS, CDR2 SASEGT. V lost 6 bases and J 4 bases, leaving 18 bases between the germline ends. CDR3 sequence: CASRDIDRLGYGYTF. The CDR3 DNA reads TGTGCCAGCAGAGATATTGACAGGTTGGGCTATGGCTACACCTTC.

The chain recombines TRBV7-9 with TRBJ1-5, with D possibly TRBD1 on 6 matching bases. CDR1 is SEHNR, CDR2 FQNEAQ, per germline (reference sequence). The ends were cut back, 4 bases at V and 7 bases at J, with 14 bases in the middle. The CDR3 runs 14 residues. CDR3: CASSSQQGIQPQHF. In nucleotides, the CDR3 is TGTGCCAGCAGCTCCCAACAGGGTATCCAGCCCCAGCATTTT.

The rearrangement links TRBV7-2 to TRBJ1-5; tentatively, D is TRBD1 (5 bases). CDR1 is SGHTA, CDR2 FQGNSA, per germline. The germline V and J ends were trimmed by 5 bases and 11 bases, with 22 bases remaining between them. This CDR3 has 15 amino acids. CDR3 in amino acids: CASSERTENLGAQHF. The CDR3 coding sequence is TGTGCCAGCAGCGAAAGGACGGAGAACCTAGGGGCCCAGCATTTT.

This clone showed up just once. The rearrangement joins TRBV7-2 to TRBJ1-1; no clear D. V was cut by 3 bases and J by 4 bases, with 12 bases left in between. The CDR3 loop spans 14 amino acids. Germline assignment: CDR1 SGHTA and CDR2 FQGNSA. CDR3 coding DNA: TGTGCCAGCAGCTTTGCTAGTCTGGGCACTGAAGCTTTCTTT. This gives the protein CASSFASLGTEAFF.

The count of this clone is one. The V gene is TRBV6-1, the J gene TRBJ2-1; 7 bases line up with TRBD1. Unmatched junction bases numbered 6, after V lost 2 bases and J lost 8 bases. The CDR3 consists of 14 residues. The V gene's germline CDR1 is MNHNS and CDR2 SASEGT. CDR3 DNA sequence: TGTGCCAGCAGTGAAAGTACAGGGGTCTATGAGCAGTTCTTC. Translated: CASSESTGVYEQFF.

The chain employs TRBV6-1 and TRBJ2-5; 8 bases are shared with TRBD1. The V gene's germline CDR1 is MNHNS and CDR2 SASEGT. This CDR3 comprises 16 residues. J was trimmed by 2 bases and V by 2 bases; bases with no gene match: 7. The CDR3 DNA sequence: TGTGCCAGCAGTGAACGGGCAGGGGGCTCACAAGAGACCCAGTACTTC. Protein: CASSERAGGSQETQYF.

This chain connects TRBV28 to TRBJ2-5, with a weak D call TRBD1 (6 bases). The CDR3 spans 14 residues. With 5 bases removed from V and 1 base from J, the gap between germline ends came to 11 bases. Germline assignment: CDR1 MDHEN and CDR2 SYDVKM. CDR3 nucleotides: TGTGCCAGCAGTCCGGGACAAGTCCAAGAGACCCAGTACTTC. It is translated as CASSPGQVQETQYF.

The chain combines TRBV19 with TRBJ1-5; 7 bases fit TRBD1. The CDR3 runs to 17 residues. With 3 bases clipped from V and 0 bases from J, the junction kept 8 bases outside the gene matches. Germline V gene sequence: CDR1 LNHDA, CDR2 SQIVND (reference sequence). The CDR3 coding sequence is TGTGCCAGTAGTATCCTACAGGGGATGAATAGCAATCAGCCCCAGCATTTT. It yields the protein CASSILQGMNSNQPQHF.

The rearrangement links TRBV6-1 to TRBJ1-1; D not resolved. The CDR3 is 16 residues long. Germline V gene sequence: CDR1 MNHNS, CDR2 SASEGT. Trimming pared 3 bases from V and 0 bases from J, leaving 14 bases between. CDR3 DNA: TGTGCCAGCAGTGATTTAGTCCCTAGGTTGAACACTGAAGCTTTCTTT. Its protein product is CASSDLVPRLNTEAFF.

The chain links TRBV30 to TRBJ2-1, with D possibly being TRBD2 (6 bases). This CDR3 has 15 residues. Germline V gene data show CDR1 as GTSNPN and CDR2 as SVGIG (reference sequence). Trimming took off 3 bases at V and 0 bases at J, with 12 bases between the two ends. CDR3 sequence (DNA): TGTGCCTGGAGAAAGATGGGAGGCTCCTACAATGAGCAGTTCTTC. Translating gives CAWRKMGGSYNEQFF.

This clone came up once. The chain carries TRBV15 and TRBJ1-4; D not certain. Trimming removed 3 bases from V and 0 bases from J, with 11 bases in between. Germline V gene sequence: CDR1 LNHNV, CDR2 YYDKDF (reference sequence). The CDR3 spans 16 residues. In nucleotides, the CDR3 is TGTGCCACCAGCAGGGAAGGAGTTGCAACTAATGAAAAACTGTTTTTT. Translation: CATSREGVATNEKLFF.

The chain carries TRBV10-1 and TRBJ2-4, with D possibly being TRBD1 (6 bases). The CDR3 covers 13 residues. Germline CDR1 and CDR2: WNHNN and SYGVQD (reference sequence). Trimming took 2 bases from V and 9 from J, leaving 11 bases between them. The CDR3 DNA is TGCGCCAGCAGTGAGGACAGGTTGGGCATTCAGTACTTC. Residues: CASSEDRLGIQYF.

The genes are TRBV10-3 and TRBJ1-4, with D uncertain. The CDR3 runs to 15 residues. The ends were cut back, 0 bases at V and 0 bases at J, with 5 bases in the middle. The germline V gene encodes CDR1 ENHRY and CDR2 SYGVKD. CDR3 sequence: CAISESTATNEKLFF. The CDR3 DNA is TGTGCCATCAGTGAGTCAACGGCAACTAATGAAAAACTGTTTTTT.

The genes are TRBV28 and TRBJ1-1; possibly TRBD1 for D (6 bases). The V and J ends lost 5 bases and 0 bases respectively, with 13 bases between them. The CDR3 length is 15 residues. CDR1 is MDHEN, CDR2 SYDVKM, per germline. Here the CDR3 DNA reads TGTGCCAGCAGTACAGGGAATTGGGTGAACACTGAAGCTTTCTTT. This gives the protein CASSTGNWVNTEAFF.

This clone has just one count. The gene calls are TRBV7-2 and TRBJ2-3; the match to TRBD2 covers 8 bases. Unmatched junction bases numbered 8, after V lost 4 bases and J lost 2 bases. CDR1 SGHTA and CDR2 FQGNSA come from the germline V gene. The length of the CDR3 is 16 residues. CDR3 in amino acids: CASSSIAGPYTDTQYF. CDR3 coding DNA: TGTGCCAGCAGCTCAATAGCGGGGCCTTACACAGATACGCAGTATTTT.

The chain recombines TRBV4-3 with TRBJ1-2; D is uncertain. Trimming stripped 1 base from V and 2 bases from J, with 8 bases between. CDR3 size: 14 residues. Per germline, CDR1 LGHNA and CDR2 YSLEER. The CDR3 DNA reads as TGCGCCAGCAGCCAAGGTTCTATGAACTATGGCTACACCTTC. Translation: CASSQGSMNYGYTF.

The chain is built from TRBV19 and TRBJ1-5; 7 nucleotides match TRBD1. The V and J ends lost 1 base and 2 bases, in that order; junction bases with no gene match: 8. This CDR3 is 17 amino acids long. Germline loops: CDR1 LNHDA, CDR2 SQIVND (reference sequence). CDR3 sequence reads: CASSIGGTAGGNQPQHF. As DNA, the CDR3 is TGTGCCAGTAGTATAGGGGGGACAGCCGGGGGCAATCAGCCCCAGCATTTT.